This T cell receptor beta chain was recorded in a study of blood T cell repertoires in COVID-19. A word on this clone: The same CDR3 can be traced to other DNA sequences in this sample.

The repertoire was sequenced with immunoSEQ multiplex PCR; TCRdb's copy has only in-frame clones and lacks some. Of about 300,000 clones in the sample, around 89% are singletons; the top ten hold around 6.6%. Trimming removed 2 bases from V and 3 bases from J; junction bases left unmatched: 2. The CDR3 is 14 amino acids. Germline values: CDR1 SGHNT, CDR2 YYREEE (reference sequence). This chain links TRBV5-4 with TRBJ2-5, with TRBD1 matching over 9 bases. The sample consisted of peripheral blood. The sequence came from a man younger than 35 who had recovered from COVID-19. The CDR3 nucleotides read TGTGCCAGCAGCTTACAGGGGGCGGAAGAGACCCAGTACTTC. It translates to CASSLQGAEETQYF.